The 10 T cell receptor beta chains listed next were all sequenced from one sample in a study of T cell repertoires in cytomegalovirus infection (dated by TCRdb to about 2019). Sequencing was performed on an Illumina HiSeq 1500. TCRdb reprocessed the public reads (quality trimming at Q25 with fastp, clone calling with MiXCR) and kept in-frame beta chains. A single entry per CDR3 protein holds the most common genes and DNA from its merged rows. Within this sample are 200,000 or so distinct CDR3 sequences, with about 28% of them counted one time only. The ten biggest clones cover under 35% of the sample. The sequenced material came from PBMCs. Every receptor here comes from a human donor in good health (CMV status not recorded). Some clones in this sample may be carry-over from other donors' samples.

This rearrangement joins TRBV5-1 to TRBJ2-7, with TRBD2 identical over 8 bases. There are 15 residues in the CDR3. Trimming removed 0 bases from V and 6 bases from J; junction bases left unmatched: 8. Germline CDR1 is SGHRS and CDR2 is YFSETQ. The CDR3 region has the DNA TGCGCCAGCAGCTTGGAACCCGGGGGGGCTAGCGAGCAGTACTTC. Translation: CASSLEPGGASEQYF.

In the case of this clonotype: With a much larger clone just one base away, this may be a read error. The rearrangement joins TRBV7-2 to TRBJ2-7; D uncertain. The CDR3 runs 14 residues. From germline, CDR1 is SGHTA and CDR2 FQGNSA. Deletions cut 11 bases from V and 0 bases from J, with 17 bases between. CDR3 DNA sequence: TGTGCCTGCAAGCCAGGCGGAACCTCCTACGAGCAGTACTTC. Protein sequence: CACKPGGTSYEQYF.

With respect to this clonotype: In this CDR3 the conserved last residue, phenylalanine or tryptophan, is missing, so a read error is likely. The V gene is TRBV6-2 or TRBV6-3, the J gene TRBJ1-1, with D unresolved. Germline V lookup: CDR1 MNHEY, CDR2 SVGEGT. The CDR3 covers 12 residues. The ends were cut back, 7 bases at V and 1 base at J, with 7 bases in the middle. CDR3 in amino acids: CASTNPNTEAFV. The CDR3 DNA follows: TGTGCCAGCACTAACCCGAACACTGAAGCTTTCGTT.

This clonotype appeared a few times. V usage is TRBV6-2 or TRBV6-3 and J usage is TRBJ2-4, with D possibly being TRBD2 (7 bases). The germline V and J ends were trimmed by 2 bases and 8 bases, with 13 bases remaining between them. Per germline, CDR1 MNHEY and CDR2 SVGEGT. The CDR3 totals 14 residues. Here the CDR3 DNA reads TGTGCCAGCAGTTACGGGGGCGCGGGGGACATTCAGTACTTC. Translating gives CASSYGGAGDIQYF.

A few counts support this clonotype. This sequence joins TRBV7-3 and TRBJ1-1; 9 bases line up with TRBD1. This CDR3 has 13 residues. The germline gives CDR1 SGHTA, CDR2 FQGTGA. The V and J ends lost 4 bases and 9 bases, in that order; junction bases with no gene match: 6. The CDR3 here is CASSSGTGSKAFF. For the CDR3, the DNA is TGTGCCAGCAGCTCCGGGACAGGGTCGAAAGCTTTCTTT.

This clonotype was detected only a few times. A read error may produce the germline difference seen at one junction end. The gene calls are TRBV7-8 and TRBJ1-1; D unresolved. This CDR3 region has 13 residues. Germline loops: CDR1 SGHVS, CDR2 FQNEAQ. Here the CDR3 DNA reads TGTGCCAGCAGCCACGACATGAATACTGAAGCTTTCTTT. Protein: CASSHDMNTEAFF.

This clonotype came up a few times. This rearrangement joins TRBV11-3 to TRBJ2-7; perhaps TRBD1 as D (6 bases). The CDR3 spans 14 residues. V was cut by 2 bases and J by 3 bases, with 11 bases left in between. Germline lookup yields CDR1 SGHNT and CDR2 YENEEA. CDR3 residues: CASSLSRGGYEQYF. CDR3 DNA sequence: TGTGCCAGCAGCTTAAGCAGGGGTGGCTACGAGCAGTACTTC.

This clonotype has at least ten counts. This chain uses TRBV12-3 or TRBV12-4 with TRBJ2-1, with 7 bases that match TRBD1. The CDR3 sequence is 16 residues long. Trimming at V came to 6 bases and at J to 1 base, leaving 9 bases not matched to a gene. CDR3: CASSVTGRASYNEQFF. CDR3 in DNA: TGTGCCAGCAGCGTGACAGGGAGAGCATCCTACAATGAGCAGTTCTTC.

The CDR3 DNA sequence: TGCAGTGCTAGCGGCGGGGGTTTCACAGATACGCAGTATTTT. Its translation: CSASGGGFTDTQYF. The rearrangement uses TRBV20-1 and TRBJ2-3; 7 nucleotides match TRBD2. With V trimmed by 3 bases and J by 2 bases, 5 bases remained unmatched. This CDR3 has 14 amino acids. From germline, CDR1 is DFQATT and CDR2 SNEGSKA (reference sequence).

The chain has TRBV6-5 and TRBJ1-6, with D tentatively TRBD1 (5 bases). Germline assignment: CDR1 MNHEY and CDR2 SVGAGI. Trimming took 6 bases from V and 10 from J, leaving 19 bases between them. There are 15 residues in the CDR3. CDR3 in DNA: TGTGCCAGCAGCCCTCTGGGGGATAGAGGGTCACCCCTCCACTTT. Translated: CASSPLGDRGSPLHF.